This TCR beta chain appears in the sequencing data of a study of early T cells in non-severe SARS-CoV-2 infection. At least ten counts were recorded for this clonotype. The TCR library protocol attached unique molecular identifiers to the individual cDNA molecules. One entry per CDR3 protein, called by TCRdb with MiXCR from the 5' RACE reads. The top ten clones hold 15% to 20% of a sample with approximately 41,000 distinct CDR3 sequences, about 5% of them seen once. Germline loops: CDR1 DFQATT, CDR2 SNEGSKA (reference sequence). This CDR3 contains 13 residues. V lost 6 bases to trimming and J lost 2 bases, with 10 bases between them.

Sequencing was performed on whole blood. The chain has TRBV20-1 and TRBJ1-4; TRBD1 is a possible D gene (6 bases). The TCR was taken from an adult who was a healthcare worker with PCR-confirmed SARS-CoV-2 infection or an uninfected control (not recorded which). DNA for the CDR3: TGCAGTGCAAGACAGGACACTAATGAAAAACTGTTTTTT. Translation gives CSARQDTNEKLFF.